The following is a T cell receptor beta chain sequence with its context. This sample is part of a study of low-dose radiotherapy and immunotherapy resistance in tumors. Each eligible patient had an advanced solid tumor, and these tumors lacked tumor-infiltrating lymphocytes. The CDR3 totals 17 residues. The germline CDR1 and CDR2 sequences are LNHDA and SQIVND (reference sequence). V lost 7 bases to trimming and J lost 1 base, with 20 bases between them. First-strand cDNA used TRAV- and TRBV-specific primers, covering alpha and beta chains. TCRs were amplified for 20 to 25 PCR cycles with a constant-region primer and V-primer adapter. In vitro transcription served to amplify the isolated mRNA. Each CDR3 protein gets one entry after TCRdb re-called the reads with MiXCR. The table has over 15,000 distinct CDR3 sequences, around 67% seen once.

The clonotype originates from a human donor with advanced metastatic prostate, ovarian, gallbladder or colorectal cancer (not recorded which). This table probably holds off-target reads from a library built for another chain. The V and J genes are TRBV19 and TRBJ2-1, with TRBD2 as a possible D gene (6 bases). The CDR3 spells CASTNLMGGRSYNEQFF. The DNA for the CDR3 is TGTGCCAGTACCAACCTTATGGGGGGTCGATCCTACAATGAGCAGTTCTTC.